Below, one T cell receptor beta chain is given with its context. Antigen: not known. The data belong to a study of T cell responses to AZD1222 COVID-19 vaccine. Across the study: Timing groups of about 4 and about 12 weeks for second doses were pooled.

Measured with immunoSEQ multiplex PCR; TCRdb has only the in-frame clones, and not every one. The sample has approximately 110,000 clones, about 93% seen once. General observations from the study: Epitopes outside B.1.351 and B.1.1.7 mutated regions reportedly drew nearly half of spike TCRs. Only after the peak T cell response were repertoires sampled.

Deletions cut 5 bases from V and 7 bases from J, with 18 bases between. The germline V gene encodes CDR1 MNHEY and CDR2 SMNVEV (reference sequence). CDR3 length: 14 residues. The chain joins TRBV27 to TRBJ2-7; D may match TRBD1 or TRBD2 (6 bases each). This receptor was identified in an adult in good health. The specimen was peripheral blood, collected on day 0 of AZD1222 vaccination. The CDR3 spells CASSPRGGPREQYF. The CDR3 DNA reads TGTGCCAGCAGTCCCCGAGGGGGGCCGCGAGAGCAGTACTTC.